Each of the 12 T cell receptor beta chains below was sequenced from the same sample in a study of T cells after posttransplantation cyclophosphamide. A marrow graft followed busulfan-fludarabine conditioning, with cyclophosphamide on days +3 and +4. The assay was immunoSEQ multiplex PCR, and TCRdb's table has in-frame clones only and misses some. The repertoire holds some 11,000 clones, with around 85% as singletons. Sequenced here: PBMCs, sampled 1,700 to 2,000 days after allogeneic stem cell transplant with posttransplant cyclophosphamide. The origin of the receptors is a female patient between 50 and 59 years old who received an allogeneic stem cell transplant from a related donor, was CMV-positive, and had no GVHD. Some T cells may be graft donor cells.

The CDR3 spells CASSEGAIMNTEAFF. Written as DNA, the CDR3 is TGTGCCAGCAGTGAAGGGGCCATAATGAACACTGAAGCTTTCTTT. The V and J genes are TRBV2 and TRBJ1-1; no clear D. The V gene lost 1 base and the J gene lost 0 bases, with 9 bases spanning the gap. CDR3 size: 15 residues. The V gene's germline CDR1 is SNHLY and CDR2 FYNNEI.

CDR3 bases: TGTGCCAGCAGCTGGGGGGGGGATGGCGAGACCCAGTACTTC. This codes for CASSWGGDGETQYF. The chain carries TRBV5-4 and TRBJ2-5; 7 nucleotides match TRBD2. Germline CDR1 and CDR2: SGHNT and YYREEE (reference sequence). After removal of 3 bases from V and 5 bases from J, the junction contained 7 bases not matched to a gene. CDR3 length: 14 amino acids.

This clone has more than one count but fewer than ten. The chain is built from TRBV27 and TRBJ2-7; TRBD1 aligns across 7 bases. The V segment lost 3 bases and the J segment 7 bases; nucleotides outside the gene matches: 9. The length of the CDR3 is 14 residues. CDR1 is MNHEY and CDR2 is SMNVEV in the germline V gene (reference sequence). The CDR3 is CASSLGTATREQYF. CDR3 sequence (DNA): TGTGCCAGCAGTTTGGGGACAGCTACTAGGGAGCAGTACTTC.

This sequence joins TRBV7-2 and TRBJ2-2; D remains unclear. There are 12 residues in the CDR3. Germline V gene sequence: CDR1 SGHTA, CDR2 FQGNSA. V was pared by 5 bases and J by 3 bases, with 4 bases between. CDR3 protein: CASSTYTGELFF. CDR3 sequence (DNA): TGTGCCAGCAGCACTTACACCGGGGAGCTGTTTTTT.

V is TRBV28 and J is TRBJ2-6; D unresolved. This CDR3 is 13 amino acids long. The V gene's germline CDR1 is MDHEN and CDR2 SYDVKM. V was clipped by 3 bases and J by 3 bases, with 3 bases between them. CDR3 nucleotides: TGTGCCAGCAGTTTCGGTGGGGCCAACGTCCTGACTTTC. Amino acids: CASSFGGANVLTF.

This chain joins TRBV5-4 and TRBJ1-1; D is possibly TRBD1 (5 bases). The CDR3 consists of 14 residues. Germline loops: CDR1 SGHNT, CDR2 YYREEE (reference sequence). Trimming stripped 1 base from V and 5 bases from J, with 12 bases between. CDR3 amino acids: CASSLTQGNTEAFF. In DNA form, the CDR3 reads TGTGCCAGCAGCTTGACCCAGGGAAATACTGAAGCTTTCTTT.

The chain recombines TRBV28 with TRBJ1-5; D remains ambiguous. The CDR3 runs 12 residues. V shed 4 bases and J shed 3 bases, with 4 bases lying between them. Per the germline V gene, CDR1 is MDHEN and CDR2 is SYDVKM. The CDR3 nucleotides read TGTGCCAGCAGTTCACACAATCAGCCCCAGCATTTT. This sequence encodes CASSSHNQPQHF. The variable domain in full, with the rest retrieved from reference TRBV28 and TRBJ1-5, is DVKVTQSSRYLVKRTGEKVFLECVQDMDHENMFWYRQDPGLGLRLIYFSYDVKMKEKGDIPEGYSVSREKKERFSLILESASTNQTSMYLCASSSHNQPQHFGDGTRLSIL.

This clone was picked up a small number of times. The V call is TRBV7-3, the J call TRBJ2-1, with 7 bases identical to TRBD2. The CDR3 is 15 amino acids. V trimming: 2 bases; J trimming: 5 bases; junction bases outside the gene matches: 6. Germline V gene data show CDR1 as SGHTA and CDR2 as FQGTGA. CDR3 loop: CASSLDPSGHNEQFF. The CDR3 region has the DNA TGTGCCAGCAGCTTAGACCCTAGCGGCCACAATGAGCAGTTCTTC.

A single count supports this clone. The chain employs TRBV27 and TRBJ2-1; the D gene is possibly TRBD2 (6 bases). Trimming took 4 bases from V and 0 from J, leaving 13 bases between them. The length of the CDR3 is 16 residues. Germline CDR1 MNHEY, CDR2 SMNVEV (reference sequence). CDR3 in amino acids: CASSWRASSSYNEQFF. The CDR3 region has the DNA TGTGCCAGCAGTTGGAGGGCGTCCAGCTCCTACAATGAGCAGTTCTTC.

Details on this clone: The same CDR3 can be traced to other DNA sequences in this sample. The chain links TRBV27 to TRBJ2-7, with D perhaps TRBD2 (6 bases). The CDR3 contains 12 residues. Trimming removed 5 bases at V and 4 bases at J, with 9 bases between. Germline V gives CDR1 MNHEY, CDR2 SMNVEV (reference sequence). CDR3 DNA sequence: TGTGCCAGCAGTCTGGGAGGTTACGAGCAGTACTTC. It is translated as CASSLGGYEQYF.

The chain has TRBV7-9 and TRBJ2-2; 9 bases line up with TRBD2. The trim removed 5 bases at V and 2 bases at J, leaving 12 bases unmatched. The germline CDR1 and CDR2 sequences are SEHNR and FQNEAQ (reference sequence). The CDR3 totals 18 residues. This CDR3 is CASSPTGSGRLNTGELFF. The CDR3 bases are TGTGCCAGCAGCCCTACGGGGAGCGGGAGGCTCAACACCGGGGAGCTGTTTTTT.

The chain carries TRBV15 and TRBJ1-2, with TRBD1 matching over 8 bases. V dropped 1 base and J dropped 5; count of bases not matched to a gene: 6. CDR1 is LNHNV, CDR2 YYDKDF, per germline (reference sequence). The CDR3 sequence is 15 residues long. CDR3 sequence: CATSRAAGGYYGYTF. CDR3 DNA: TGTGCCACCAGCAGAGCGGCAGGGGGCTATTATGGCTACACCTTC. The full variable domain, its missing parts supplied by reference TRBV15 and TRBJ1-2, is DAMVIQNPRYQVTQFGKPVTLSCSQTLNHNVMYWYQQKSSQAPKLLFHYYDKDFNNEADTPDNFQSRRPNTSFCFLDIRSPGLGDTAMYLCATSRAAGGYYGYTFGSGTRLTVV.